The rows below give T cell receptor beta chains drawn from one sample of a study of PD-1 blockade in classical Hodgkin lymphoma. TCRdb's table, derived via immunoSEQ multiplex PCR, lists solely in-frame clones and lacks some. The profile shows 10,000 to 14,000 clones, 60% to 80% of them singletons. This specimen consisted of peripheral blood mononuclear cells (PBMCs), obtained at baseline. The receptors shown here come from a human donor with classical Hodgkin lymphoma. Each CDR3 is given with its conserved first and last residue. The D gene is left open where the match is weak. Part of the rows lack a size; the others show once, few, many or a class for expanded clones.

V gene	CDR3 length	D gene	J gene	clone size	CDR3 DNA	CDR3 protein
TRBV5-5	12	-	TRBJ1-4	-	TGTGCCAGCAGCTTAACAACCCACGAACTGTTTTTT	CASSLTTHELFF
TRBV7-3	18	TRBD1	TRBJ2-3	-	TGTGCCAGCAGCTCCCCAAACCGCGGGACAGGGAGGTCGGATACGCAGTATTTT	CASSSPNRGTGRSDTQYF
TRBV18	15	TRBD1	TRBJ1-1	-	TGTGCCAGCTCACCCCAACAGGGGGCTGGCACTGAAGCTTTCTTT	CASSPQQGAGTEAFF
TRBV30	12	-	TRBJ1-5	-	TGTGCCTGGAGTGTTTGGGGTCAGCCCCAGCATTTT	CAWSVWGQPQHF
TRBV5-1	13	-	TRBJ2-3	-	TGCGCCAGCAGCGGCCCTAGCACAGATACGCAGTATTTT	CASSGPSTDTQYF
TRBV11-1	14	-	TRBJ1-1	-	TGTGCCAGCAGCTTATACGGGGCGAACACTGAAGCTTTCTTT	CASSLYGANTEAFF
TRBV18	16	TRBD1	TRBJ2-1	-	TGTGCCAGCTCGCTCAACTCGGGACAGGTGTACAATGAGCAGTTCTTC	CASSLNSGQVYNEQFF
TRBV6-6	12	-	TRBJ2-7	-	TGTGCCAGCAGTTACGTTTCCTACGAGCAGTACTTC	CASSYVSYEQYF
TRBV5-6	12	-	TRBJ2-5	-	TGTGCCAGCAGACCACTTAAAGAGACCCAGTACTTC	CASRPLKETQYF
TRBV19	14	-	TRBJ1-5	-	TGTGCCACCTCCGAAAGGACGGGTTACGGGCCCCAGCATTTT	CATSERTGYGPQHF
TRBV18	14	-	TRBJ1-5	-	TGTGCCAGCTCACCAGTGGACACCAATCAGCCCCAGCATTTT	CASSPVDTNQPQHF
TRBV28	15	-	TRBJ1-3	few	TGTGCCAGCAGCGATTACCTACAGGGAGACCACACCATATATTTT	CASSDYLQGDHTIYF
TRBV6-5	15	-	TRBJ1-2	few	TGTGCCAGCAGTTATTCCCTAACAGGGAGCTATGGCTACACCTTC	CASSYSLTGSYGYTF
TRBV7-3	17	-	TRBJ2-1	-	TGTGCCAGCAGCTCTAACGGGGGCCTAAGCTCCTACAATGAGCAGTTCTTC	CASSSNGGLSSYNEQFF
TRBV28	16	TRBD2	TRBJ2-5	-	TGTGCCAGCTCTCCCCCGGGACTAGCGGGGGGGGAGACCCAGTACTTC	CASSPPGLAGGETQYF
TRBV7-9	16	TRBD2	TRBJ2-5	-	TGTGCCAGCAGCCGTGACCGGACTAGCGGACAAGAGACCCAGTACTTC	CASSRDRTSGQETQYF
TRBV28	17	TRBD1	TRBJ2-6	-	TGTGCCAGCAGTCTGGGACAGGGAATAGGTGGGGCCAACGTCCTGACTTTC	CASSLGQGIGGANVLTF
TRBV10-3	16	TRBD1	TRBJ1-1	-	TGTGCCATCAGTGAGTCGTTAAGGACAGGGCGGACTGAAGCTTTCTTT	CAISESLRTGRTEAFF
TRBV4-1	15	-	TRBJ1-5	few	TGCGCCAGCAGCCAAGATCGGGGGGCCATCCCTCCCCAGCATTTT	CASSQDRGAIPPQHF
TRBV10-3	15	-	TRBJ2-7	-	TGTGCCATCAGTGATGGGAGTTTAAATTCCTACGAGCAGTACTTC	CAISDGSLNSYEQYF